This T cell receptor beta chain was recovered during a study of beta chain features in type 1 diabetes. In the study overall: Patients did not differ from healthy donors in age, gender or cell yield.

Study-level findings and limits: Patients with type 1 diabetes carried fewer insertions and had more deletions at their VDJ junctions.

CD45RO/CCR7/CD25/CD127/CD95/CD27 sorting isolated CD4+ naive, central memory, regulatory and stem cell-like memory cells. The CDR3 contains 15 residues. Trimming removed 1 base from V and 2 bases from J, with 9 bases in between. Germline CDR1 is MDHEN and CDR2 is SYDVKM. Sequenced material consisted of expressed TCRB transcripts (all of the isolated RNA was reverse transcribed). It was found that naive, central memory and regulatory T cell samples averaged roughly 3.6 million reads. Repertoires were generated with immunoSEQ multiplex PCR, while TCRdb's copy carries only in-frame clones and drops some. This table holds fewer than 350,000 clones, about 7.8% found once. Note on this clone: As yet, its antigen is unknown.

The chain has TRBV28 and TRBJ1-5; D unresolved. The sequence came from a woman younger than 35 in good health. Sequenced material: central memory CD4+ T cells from blood. The CDR3 region is CASSLFPHRNQPQHF. The DNA for the CDR3 is TGTGCCAGCAGTTTATTTCCGCACCGCAATCAGCCCCAGCATTTT.